This T cell receptor beta chain was found in a study of regulatory T cells in long-lasting Graves disease. Whole-study context: Persistent Graves' disease denoted over 5 years of antithyroid drugs plus positive TSH receptor antibodies.

Findings and limits, study-wide: Persistent Graves' patients showed a TCR diversity that was lower than that of newly diagnosed ones.

To note about this clonotype: Its antigen is unidentified.

Time point meaning: persistent/refractory GD, antithyroid drugs over 5 years with positive TRAb. The TCR library was made from RNA that had been extracted from PBMCs in TRIzol. HTBI primers from iRepertoire and Arm-PCR of CDR3 regions yielded the TCR beta libraries. As processed by the authors: Analysis of the samples identified roughly 62 TRBV and around 13 TRBJ segments. MiXCR was run by TCRdb on the multiplex PCR reads, yielding one entry per CDR3 protein. TCRdb's processing, not the authors' own work, is the source of the V and J calls. The sample lists 300,000 or so distinct CDR3 sequences; roughly 21% were seen once. Germline V CDR1 and CDR2: LNHDA, SQIVND (reference sequence). CDR3 length: 12 residues. Deletions cut 3 bases from V and 8 bases from J, with 10 bases between.

The rearrangement joins TRBV19 to TRBJ1-2, with D unclear. The sequence derives from a female donor with Graves disease. The material sequenced was peripheral blood mononuclear cells (PBMCs), taken when the disease was refractory, from a patient treated with antithyroid drugs. Here the CDR3 reads CASSMGRSGYTF. As DNA, the CDR3 is TGTGCCAGTAGTATGGGCAGGAGCGGCTACACCTTC.